What follows are 32 T cell receptor beta chains derived from one specimen sequenced in a study of regulatory T cells in long-lasting Graves disease. Documented time point: newly diagnosed GD, antithyroid drugs for less than 3 months. Extracted RNA from PBMCs served as the source of the TCR library. The authors built TCR beta libraries using iRepertoire HTBI primers and Arm-PCR of CDR3 regions. TCRdb processed the multiplex PCR reads anew with MiXCR; each CDR3 protein has one entry. The sample records 450,000 to 600,000 distinct CDR3 sequences, roughly 17% being singletons. A further study also used this sample, focusing on T cells in Graves' hyperthyroidism and ophthalmopathy.

The sample was peripheral blood mononuclear cells (PBMCs), taken at new diagnosis, from a patient treated with antithyroid drugs. These TCRs come from a man aged 35-49 years with Graves disease.

This clonotype was recorded at least ten times. The chain recombines TRBV7-2 with TRBJ1-6; the D gene is possibly TRBD1 (5 bases). V was shortened by 4 bases and J by 9 bases, with 19 bases between the two germline ends. CDR3 length: 16 residues. Germline CDR1 reads SGHTA; CDR2 reads FQGNSA. The CDR3 spells CASSWGTLSFGSPLHF. Written as DNA, the CDR3 is TGTGCCAGCAGCTGGGGGACTCTCTCGTTCGGTTCACCCCTCCACTTT. Using reference TRBV7-2 and TRBJ1-6 for the parts outside the CDR3, the full variable domain is GAGVSQSPSNKVTEKGKDVELRCDPISGHTALYWYRQSLGQGLEFLIYFQGNSAPDKSGLPSDRFSAERTGGSVSTLTIQRTQQEDSAVYLCASSWGTLSFGSPLHFGNGTRLTVT.

This clonotype was observed many times. The rearrangement joins TRBV11-2 to TRBJ1-1; maybe TRBD1 (5 bases). There are 17 residues in the CDR3. Trimming shortened V by 4 bases and J by 8 bases, and 26 bases separated the two germline ends. Germline values: CDR1 SGHAT, CDR2 FQNNGV. CDR3 nucleotides: TGTGCCAGCAGCTCCTCAAGTAGACAGCGTAGAATAGACGAAGCTTTCTTT. Its protein product is CASSSSSRQRRIDEAFF.

A single count supports this clonotype. V is TRBV29-1 and J is TRBJ1-1; TRBD1 might be the D (5 bases). V was pared by 2 bases and J by 1 base, with 8 bases between. This CDR3 region has 13 residues. CDR1 is SQVTM, CDR2 ANQGSEA, per germline. DNA for the CDR3: TGCAGCGTTGAAAAGGGGCCGAACACTGAAGCTTTCTTT. Translation: CSVEKGPNTEAFF.

The sample holds many counts of this clonotype. V usage is TRBV27 and J usage is TRBJ2-3; D remains ambiguous. Trimming removed 4 bases at V and 0 bases at J, with 11 bases between. Germline CDR1 reads MNHEY; CDR2 reads SMNVEV (reference sequence). The CDR3 is 15 amino acids. The DNA of the CDR3 is TGTGCCAGCAGTTCCCACGGCCGCAGCACAGATACGCAGTATTTT. Translated: CASSSHGRSTDTQYF.

The chain links TRBV5-6 to TRBJ2-5; maybe TRBD2 (7 bases). This CDR3 comprises 14 residues. Germline loops: CDR1 SGHDT, CDR2 YYEEEE. V shed 4 bases and J shed 4 bases, with 14 bases lying between them. CDR3 DNA: TGTGCCAGCAGCCCGGGGGCGGGGGTAGAGACCCAGTACTTC. It encodes CASSPGAGVETQYF.

This clonotype was recorded many times. The chain joins TRBV6-2 or TRBV6-3 to TRBJ1-5, with 7 bases matching TRBD1. Germline V lookup: CDR1 MNHEY, CDR2 SVGEGT. CDR3 length equals 16 residues. J was trimmed by 4 bases and V by 2 bases; bases with no gene match: 8. The CDR3 sequence: CASSYRQGGRNQPQHF. In nucleotides, the CDR3 is TGTGCCAGCAGTTACAGGCAGGGGGGTCGGAATCAGCCCCAGCATTTT.

V usage is TRBV15 and J usage is TRBJ1-5; no clear D. V lost 0 bases and J lost 0, with 15 bases in between. This CDR3 is built from 18 residues. The V gene's germline CDR1 is LNHNV and CDR2 YYDKDF (reference sequence). CDR3 loop: CATSRDSFLGGSNQPQHF. In nucleotides, the CDR3 is TGTGCCACCAGCAGAGATAGTTTTCTGGGAGGTAGCAATCAGCCCCAGCATTTT.

A note on this clonotype: This could be a read error, since a much larger clone is one nucleotide away. The V gene is TRBV20-1, the J gene TRBJ2-7; the D is unclear. Germline-derived CDR1 and CDR2 are DFQATT and SNEGSKA (reference sequence). CDR3 length: 13 amino acids. This CDR3 is CSASSISSYKQYF. The CDR3 nucleotides are TGCAGTGCTAGTTCTATCAGCTCCTACAAGCAGTACTTC.

This clonotype was counted only a few times. V is TRBV28 and J is TRBJ1-5; 8 nucleotides agree with TRBD1. Germline V gene data show CDR1 as MDHEN and CDR2 as SYDVKM. Trimming at V came to 1 base and at J to 3 bases, leaving 2 bases not matched to a gene. This CDR3 contains 15 residues. The CDR3 protein is CASSLSGGPNQPQHF. The CDR3 DNA sequence: TGTGCCAGCAGTTTATCAGGGGGCCCCAATCAGCCCCAGCATTTT.

This clonotype was seen repeatedly, ten times or more. The chain employs TRBV28 and TRBJ1-1; possibly TRBD1 for D (6 bases). V lost 1 base, J lost 3 bases, and 9 bases lay in between. Germline V gives CDR1 MDHEN, CDR2 SYDVKM. CDR3 length: 14 residues. The CDR3 DNA follows: TGTGCCAGCAGTTTATATAGGGGGTACACTGAAGCTTTCTTT. It translates to CASSLYRGYTEAFF.

This clonotype has ten or more counts. The chain recombines TRBV7-8 with TRBJ1-3, with 8 positions matching TRBD1. This CDR3 comprises 19 residues. Germline V gene lookup returns CDR1 SGHVS and CDR2 FQNEAQ. After removal of 4 bases from V and 0 bases from J, the junction contained 14 bases not matched to a gene. The CDR3 bases are TGTGCCAGCAGCTACAGGGGGGGTAGTGGATCCTTCTCTGGAAACACCATATATTTT. Protein sequence: CASSYRGGSGSFSGNTIYF.

This clonotype was seen ten or more times. The chain carries TRBV18 and TRBJ2-3, with a tentative D call TRBD1 (8 bases). Germline V gene data show CDR1 as KGHSH and CDR2 as LQKENI. V was pared by 1 base and J by 2 bases, with 13 bases between. The CDR3 has 16 amino acids. The CDR3 reads CASSPRTGRDTDTQYF. The DNA of the CDR3 is TGTGCCAGCTCACCACGGACAGGGAGGGACACAGATACGCAGTATTTT.

The chain combines TRBV5-6 with TRBJ2-5; 13 bases agree with TRBD2. Germline CDR1 is SGHDT and CDR2 is YYEEEE. The CDR3 is made up of 19 amino acids. The V and J ends lost 3 bases and 5 bases, in that order; junction bases with no gene match: 16. The CDR3 reads CASSYRTSGRISRGETQYF. CDR3 nucleotide sequence: TGTGCCAGCAGCTATCGGACTAGCGGGAGAATTAGCCGGGGGGAGACCCAGTACTTC.

This clonotype was observed at least ten times. This rearrangement joins TRBV2 to TRBJ1-2, with D unclear. The germline V gene has CDR1 SNHLY and CDR2 FYNNEI. The CDR3 extends over 12 amino acids. V lost 8 bases and J 2 bases, leaving 9 bases between the germline ends. DNA for the CDR3: TGTGCCAGCTTAGGAGGGAACTATGGCTACACCTTC. Translation gives CASLGGNYGYTF.

This clonotype was counted only a few times. The chain uses TRBV19 and TRBJ2-1; 7 nucleotides match TRBD2. The CDR3 sequence is 15 residues long. Germline V gene lookup returns CDR1 LNHDA and CDR2 SQIVND (reference sequence). The V gene end was trimmed by 6 bases and the J gene end by 8 bases; junction bases not matched to a gene: 13. The CDR3 DNA sequence: TGTGCCAGTAGGCCACTAGCGCGCCCGGCGGATGAGCAGTTCTTC. Its translation: CASRPLARPADEQFF.

This clonotype was seen at least ten times. The chain has TRBV2 and TRBJ1-1; 8 bases agree with TRBD1. V was pared by 6 bases and J by 3 bases, with 12 bases of the junction left unmatched. The CDR3 consists of 16 residues. Germline V gene data show CDR1 as SNHLY and CDR2 as FYNNEI. The CDR3 protein is CASSHSPTGVDTEAFF. The CDR3 DNA reads as TGTGCCAGCAGCCACTCCCCGACAGGGGTAGACACTGAAGCTTTCTTT.

This clonotype showed up many times. This chain joins TRBV3-1 and TRBJ2-2, with 9 bases aligning to TRBD2. Germline CDR1 and CDR2: LGHDT and YNNKEL (reference sequence). Unmatched junction bases numbered 4, after V lost 5 bases and J lost 0 bases. The CDR3 spans 16 residues. The CDR3 loop reads CASSSLAGSNTGELFF. The DNA for the CDR3 is TGTGCCAGCAGCTCTCTAGCGGGATCGAACACCGGGGAGCTGTTTTTT.

This clonotype was found many times. The rearrangement uses TRBV2 and TRBJ2-3; D may be TRBD2 (6 bases). CDR3 length: 12 amino acids. CDR1 and CDR2 (germline): SNHLY, FYNNEI. Trimming removed 7 bases from V and 4 bases from J, with 9 bases in between. In nucleotides, the CDR3 is TGTGCCAGCAAGGAGGGAGCAGATACGCAGTATTTT. Translating gives CASKEGADTQYF. The complete variable domain, with remaining parts taken from reference TRBV2 and TRBJ2-3, reads EPEVTQTPSHQVTQMGQEVILRCVPISNHLYFYWYRQILGQKVEFLVSFYNNEISEKSEIFDDQFSVERPDGSNFTLKIRSTKLEDSAMYFCASKEGADTQYFGPGTRLTVL.

This clonotype was counted ten times or more. The V gene is TRBV18, the J gene TRBJ2-7; no clear D. The CDR3 runs 14 residues. V gave up 3 bases and J gave up 1 base, with 10 bases separating them. CDR1 is KGHSH, CDR2 LQKENI, per germline. The CDR3 protein is CASSPDLQSYEQYF. The CDR3 region has the DNA TGTGCCAGCTCACCGGATTTGCAGTCCTACGAGCAGTACTTC.

This clonotype was counted at least ten times. The CDR3 DNA reads as TGCAGTGGTAGGCCCAGCGGAGTCGCAGATACGCAGTATTTT. Residues: CSGRPSGVADTQYF. V gene TRBV20-1 combines with J gene TRBJ2-3, with D possibly matching TRBD2 (5 bases). This CDR3 comprises 14 residues. CDR1 and CDR2 (germline): DFQATT, SNEGSKA (reference sequence). V lost 7 bases and J 4 bases, leaving 18 bases between the germline ends.

The gene calls are TRBV3-1 and TRBJ1-1; D uncertain. The CDR3 is 13 residues long. The V gene lost 2 bases and the J gene lost 1 base, with 5 bases spanning the gap. Germline loops: CDR1 LGHDT, CDR2 YNNKEL (reference sequence). The CDR3 nucleotides read TGTGCCAGCAGCCAAAGTCCGAACACTGAAGCTTTCTTT. It encodes CASSQSPNTEAFF. Using reference TRBV3-1 and TRBJ1-1 for the parts outside the CDR3, the full variable domain is DTAVSQTPKYLVTQMGNDKSIKCEQNLGHDTMYWYKQDSKKFLKIMFSYNNKELIINETVPNRFSPKSPDKAHLNLHINSLELGDSAVYFCASSQSPNTEAFFGQGTRLTVV.

This clonotype was recorded many times. The chain carries TRBV12-3 or TRBV12-4 and TRBJ2-3, with 14 nucleotides matching TRBD2. This CDR3 spans 17 amino acids. Trimming removed 4 bases from V and 2 bases from J; junction bases left unmatched: 5. The CDR3 sequence: CASSSGLAGEYTDTQYF. The CDR3 nucleotides are TGTGCCAGCAGTTCGGGACTAGCGGGAGAGTACACAGATACGCAGTATTTT.

A few counts support this clonotype. The chain has TRBV24-1 and TRBJ2-3; 9 nucleotides line up with TRBD2. Germline values: CDR1 KGHDR, CDR2 SFDVKD. The CDR3 has 16 residues. The trim removed 2 bases at V and 2 bases at J, leaving 4 bases unmatched. The CDR3 sequence is CATSDSPSGITDTQYF. The CDR3 DNA follows: TGTGCCACCAGTGATTCCCCTAGCGGGATCACAGATACGCAGTATTTT.

This clonotype was detected a few times. The chain joins TRBV11-1 to TRBJ1-1, with D uncertain. The germline gives CDR1 SGHAT, CDR2 FQDESV (reference sequence). Trimming shortened V by 8 bases and J by 1 base, and 11 bases separated the two germline ends. The CDR3 runs 13 residues. The CDR3 nucleotides are TGTGCCAGCCGGCTAATGGAGAACACTGAAGCTTTCTTT. Translating it yields CASRLMENTEAFF.

In this sample, this clonotype turned up many times. The chain carries TRBV12-3 or TRBV12-4 and TRBJ1-5, with 7 bases matching TRBD1. This CDR3 comprises 14 residues. The J segment lost 5 bases and the V segment lost 6 bases, leaving 7 bases of the junction unmatched. The CDR3 bases are TGTGCCAGCAGCCCTAACAGGGGTTATCAGCCCCAGCATTTT. It codes for CASSPNRGYQPQHF.

This chain uses TRBV9 with TRBJ2-3; maybe TRBD1 (6 bases). The DNA end lines up better with TRBJ2-5; the J call may be wrong. The germline gives CDR1 SGDLS, CDR2 YYNGEE. The CDR3 is made up of 16 amino acids. This CDR3 is CASSVGTAPFGETQYF. The CDR3 coding sequence is TGTGCCAGCAGCGTAGGGACAGCCCCGTTCGGAGAGACCCAGTACTTC.

This chain uses TRBV27 with TRBJ2-1; perhaps TRBD2 as D (6 bases). Germline V gene data show CDR1 as MNHEY and CDR2 as SMNVEV (reference sequence). This CDR3 is built from 14 residues. Trimming pared 3 bases from V and 8 bases from J, leaving 14 bases between. CDR3 nucleotide sequence: TGTGCCAGCAGTTTGAGACTAGGGCAACATGAGCAGTTCTTC. This gives the protein CASSLRLGQHEQFF.

This clonotype was counted at least ten times. This rearrangement joins TRBV30 to TRBJ1-1, with D possibly being TRBD1 (6 bases). CDR1 GTSNPN and CDR2 SVGIG come from the germline V gene (reference sequence). CDR3 length: 14 amino acids. V dropped 0 bases and J dropped 5 bases, with 13 bases sitting between them. The CDR3 DNA is TGTGCCTGGAGTGTGATAGGGGGAGGGACTGAAGCTTTCTTT. Translated: CAWSVIGGGTEAFF.

The V and J genes are TRBV5-1 and TRBJ2-4; the D gene is possibly TRBD2 (7 bases). Trimming removed 4 bases from V and 15 bases from J, with 20 bases in between. This CDR3 spans 13 amino acids. From germline, CDR1 is SGHRS and CDR2 YFSETQ. The CDR3 bases are TGCGCCAGCAGCCCCGTGAGGGGGGGCGAGGGGTACTTC. This codes for CASSPVRGGEGYF. The variable domain in full, completed from reference TRBV5-1 and TRBJ2-4, reads KAGVTQTPRYLIKTRGQQVTLSCSPISGHRSVSWYQQTPGQGLQFLFEYFSETQRNKGNFPGRFSGRQFSNSRSEMNVSTLELGDSALYLCASSPVRGGEGYFGAGTRLSVL.

The CDR3 region has the DNA TGTGCCAGCGGCCTGATAACAGATAAGCTTGGAAACACCATATATTTT. As protein: CASGLITDKLGNTIYF. The V gene is TRBV27, the J gene TRBJ1-3, with D hard to call. Germline CDR1 is MNHEY and CDR2 is SMNVEV (reference sequence). The V and J ends lost 8 bases and 3 bases respectively, with 20 bases between them. The length of the CDR3 is 16 residues.

This clonotype was counted ten times or more. The CDR3 bases are TGTGCCAGCAGTGCCGGGGTGGGAACTGAAGCTTTCTTT. It is translated as CASSAGVGTEAFF. V gene TRBV6-1 combines with J gene TRBJ1-1; D is unresolved. The CDR3 totals 13 residues. V lost 4 bases and J 5 bases, leaving 11 bases between the germline ends. Germline V lookup: CDR1 MNHNS, CDR2 SASEGT.

This clonotype appeared many times. V is TRBV11-2 and J is TRBJ2-1, with a tentative D call TRBD1 (5 bases). Trimming took 0 bases from V and 8 from J, leaving 20 bases between them. CDR1 is SGHAT, CDR2 FQNNGV, per germline. The CDR3 length is 17 residues. CDR3 nucleotides: TGTGCCAGCAGCTTAGATCGGACCTCCTTCTGGGGCGATGAGCAGTTCTTC. The encoded protein is CASSLDRTSFWGDEQFF.